The source of this T cell receptor (beta chain) is a study of T cell responses to AZD1222 COVID-19 vaccine. Overall study results and limits: Clonal diversity may have been underestimated in mostly white British donors.

Clones were read by immunoSEQ multiplex PCR, and TCRdb kept only the in-frame ones, dropping some. The table includes tens of thousands of clones, around three quarters detected once. A remark on this clone: The target antigen is unknown.

The CDR3 is 16 amino acids. The V end lost 0 bases, the J end lost 9 bases, and 20 bases lay between the germline ends. Germline assignment: CDR1 MNHEY and CDR2 SVGAGI. This TCR was sampled from an adult in good health. The chain is built from TRBV6-5 and TRBJ1-2; D unresolved. The sample was peripheral blood, taken on day 0 of AZD1222 vaccination. In DNA form, the CDR3 reads TGTGCCAGCAGTTACTCGGCCTCGGGCCTCCCGGGTAGCTACACCTTC. The encoded protein is CASSYSASGLPGSYTF.